The clone carrying this T cell receptor beta chain occurred a few times. The V and J ends lost 10 bases and 2 bases, in that order; junction bases with no gene match: 9. The germline CDR1 and CDR2 sequences are SGHTA and FQGNSA. CDR3 length: 16 amino acids. TCRdb redid the calling of the RT-PCR reads with MiXCR, one entry per CDR3 protein. The data hold 650,000 to 800,000 distinct CDR3 sequences, with approximately 14% observed a single time. The rearrangement links TRBV7-2 to TRBJ2-3; 13 bases align to TRBD2. The clonotype originates from a female donor in good health, serving as a healthy control. Specimen: memory CD4+ T cells from blood. CDR3 in DNA: TGTGCCAACACGGGGACTAGCGGGACTTTCACAGATACGCAGTATTTT. Residues: CANTGTSGTFTDTQYF. The whole variable domain, remainder taken from reference TRBV7-2 and TRBJ2-3, is GAGVSQSPSNKVTEKGKDVELRCDPISGHTALYWYRQSLGQGLEFLIYFQGNSAPDKSGLPSDRFSAERTGGSVSTLTIQRTQQEDSAVYLCANTGTSGTFTDTQYFGPGTRLTVL.